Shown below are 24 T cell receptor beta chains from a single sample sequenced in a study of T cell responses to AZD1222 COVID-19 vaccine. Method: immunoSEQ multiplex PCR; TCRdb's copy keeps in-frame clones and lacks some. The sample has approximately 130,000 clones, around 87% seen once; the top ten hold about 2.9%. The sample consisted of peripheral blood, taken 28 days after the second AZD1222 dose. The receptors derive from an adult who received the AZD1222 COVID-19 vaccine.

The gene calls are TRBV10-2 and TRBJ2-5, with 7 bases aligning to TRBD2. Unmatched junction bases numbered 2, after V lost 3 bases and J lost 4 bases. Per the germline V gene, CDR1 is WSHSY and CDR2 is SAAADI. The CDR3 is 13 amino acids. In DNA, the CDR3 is TGCGCCAGCAGTGATGGGGGGGGAGAGACCCAGTACTTC. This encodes CASSDGGGETQYF.

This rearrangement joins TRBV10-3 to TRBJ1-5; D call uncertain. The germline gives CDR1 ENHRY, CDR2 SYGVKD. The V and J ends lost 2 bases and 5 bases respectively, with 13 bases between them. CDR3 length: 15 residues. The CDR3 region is CAISEEGHRDQPQHF. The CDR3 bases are TGTGCCATCAGTGAGGAGGGCCACCGTGATCAGCCCCAGCATTTT.

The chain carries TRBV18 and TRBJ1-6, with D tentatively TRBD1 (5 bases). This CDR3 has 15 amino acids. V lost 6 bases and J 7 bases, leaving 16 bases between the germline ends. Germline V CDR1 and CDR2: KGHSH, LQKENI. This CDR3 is CASSQDWGVNSPLHF. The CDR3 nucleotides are TGTGCCAGCTCTCAAGATTGGGGGGTCAATTCACCCCTCCACTTT.

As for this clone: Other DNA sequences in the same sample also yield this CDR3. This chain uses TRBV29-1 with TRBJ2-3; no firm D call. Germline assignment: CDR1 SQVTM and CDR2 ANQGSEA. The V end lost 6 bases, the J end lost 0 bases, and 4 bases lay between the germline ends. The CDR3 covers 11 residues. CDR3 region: CSVESTDTQYF. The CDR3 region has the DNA TGCAGCGTAGAAAGCACAGATACGCAGTATTTT.

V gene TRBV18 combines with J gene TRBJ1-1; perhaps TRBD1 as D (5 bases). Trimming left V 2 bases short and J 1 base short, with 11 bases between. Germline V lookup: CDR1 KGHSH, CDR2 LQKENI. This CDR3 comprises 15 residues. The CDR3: CASSPGALRNTEAFF. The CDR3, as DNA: TGTGCCAGCTCACCAGGGGCGTTACGGAACACTGAAGCTTTCTTT.

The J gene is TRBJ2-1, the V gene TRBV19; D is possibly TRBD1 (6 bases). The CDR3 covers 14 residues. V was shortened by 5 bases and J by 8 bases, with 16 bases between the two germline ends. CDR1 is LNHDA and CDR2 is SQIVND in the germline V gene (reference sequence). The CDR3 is CASSPRRGGHEQFF. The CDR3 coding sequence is TGTGCCAGTAGTCCGCGACGAGGGGGACATGAGCAGTTCTTC.

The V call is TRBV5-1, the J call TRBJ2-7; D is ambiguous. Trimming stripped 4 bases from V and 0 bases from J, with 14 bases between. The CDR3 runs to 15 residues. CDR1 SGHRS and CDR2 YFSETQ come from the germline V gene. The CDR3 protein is CASSGSRSPSYEQYF. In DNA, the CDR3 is TGCGCCAGCAGCGGATCGAGGTCCCCCTCCTACGAGCAGTACTTC.

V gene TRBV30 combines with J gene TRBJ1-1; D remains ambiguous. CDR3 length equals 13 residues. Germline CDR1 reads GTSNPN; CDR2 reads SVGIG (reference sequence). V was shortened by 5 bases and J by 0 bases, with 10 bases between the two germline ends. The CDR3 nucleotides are TGTGCCTGGGGACGGCTCATGAACACTGAAGCTTTCTTT. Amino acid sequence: CAWGRLMNTEAFF. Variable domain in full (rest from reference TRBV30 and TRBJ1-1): SQTIHQWPATLVQPVGSPLSLECTVEGTSNPNLYWYRQAAGRGLQLLFYSVGIGQISSEVPQNLSASRPQDRQFILSSKKLLLSDSGFYLCAWGRLMNTEAFFGQGTRLTVV.

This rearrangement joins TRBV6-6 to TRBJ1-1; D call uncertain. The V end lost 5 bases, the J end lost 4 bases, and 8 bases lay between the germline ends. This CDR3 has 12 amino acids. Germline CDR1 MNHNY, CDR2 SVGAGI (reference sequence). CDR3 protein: CASSRRATEAFF. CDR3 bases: TGTGCCAGCAGTCGCCGGGCCACTGAAGCTTTCTTT.

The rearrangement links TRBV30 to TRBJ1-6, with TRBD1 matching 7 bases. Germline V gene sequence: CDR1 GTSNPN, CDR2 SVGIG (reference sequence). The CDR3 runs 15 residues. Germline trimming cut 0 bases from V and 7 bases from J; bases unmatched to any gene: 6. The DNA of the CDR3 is TGTGCCTGGAGTGTAAACAGGGGCGCGAATTCACCCCTCCACTTT. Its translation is CAWSVNRGANSPLHF.

CDR3 DNA: TGTGCCAGCAGTTGGGGAACAGGGGCTGAAGCTTTCTTT. Protein: CASSWGTGAEAFF. The chain combines TRBV12-3 or TRBV12-4 with TRBJ1-1; TRBD1 aligns across 7 bases. CDR3 length: 13 residues. V lost 4 bases, J lost 6 bases, and 5 bases stayed unmatched.

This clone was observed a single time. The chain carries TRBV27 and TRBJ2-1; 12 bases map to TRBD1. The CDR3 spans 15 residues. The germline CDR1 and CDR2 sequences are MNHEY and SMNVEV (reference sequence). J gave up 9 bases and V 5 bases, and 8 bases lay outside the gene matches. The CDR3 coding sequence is TGTGCCAGCAGTCCCCGGGACAGGGGGCTTATTGAGCAGTTCTTC. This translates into CASSPRDRGLIEQFF.

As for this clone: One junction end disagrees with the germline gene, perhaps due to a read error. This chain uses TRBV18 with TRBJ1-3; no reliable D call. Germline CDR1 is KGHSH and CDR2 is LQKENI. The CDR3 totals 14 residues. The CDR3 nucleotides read TGTGCCAGCTCACCAAGCCACTCTGGAAACATCATATATTTT. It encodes CASSPSHSGNIIYF.

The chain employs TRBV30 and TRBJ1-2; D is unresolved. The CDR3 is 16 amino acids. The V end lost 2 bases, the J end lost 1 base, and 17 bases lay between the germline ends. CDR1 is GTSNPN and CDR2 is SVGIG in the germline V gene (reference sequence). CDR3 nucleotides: TGTGCCTGGAGTCCTTTTGGACTGTCTTTTAACTATGGCTACACCTTC. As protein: CAWSPFGLSFNYGYTF. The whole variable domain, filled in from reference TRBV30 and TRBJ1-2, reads SQTIHQWPATLVQPVGSPLSLECTVEGTSNPNLYWYRQAAGRGLQLLFYSVGIGQISSEVPQNLSASRPQDRQFILSSKKLLLSDSGFYLCAWSPFGLSFNYGYTFGSGTRLTVV.

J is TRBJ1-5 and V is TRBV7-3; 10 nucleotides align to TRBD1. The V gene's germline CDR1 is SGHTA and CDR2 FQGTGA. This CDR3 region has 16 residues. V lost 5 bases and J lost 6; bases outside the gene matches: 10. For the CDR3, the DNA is TGTGCCAGCAGCCACCCCGGGACAGGGGTTTTTCAGCCCCAGCATTTT. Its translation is CASSHPGTGVFQPQHF.

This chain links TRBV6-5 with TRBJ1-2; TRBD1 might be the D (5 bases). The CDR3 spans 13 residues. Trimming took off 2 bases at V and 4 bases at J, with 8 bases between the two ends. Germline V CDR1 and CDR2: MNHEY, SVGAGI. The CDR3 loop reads CASSYGTVYGYTF. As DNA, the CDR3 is TGTGCCAGCAGTTACGGGACGGTCTATGGCTACACCTTC.

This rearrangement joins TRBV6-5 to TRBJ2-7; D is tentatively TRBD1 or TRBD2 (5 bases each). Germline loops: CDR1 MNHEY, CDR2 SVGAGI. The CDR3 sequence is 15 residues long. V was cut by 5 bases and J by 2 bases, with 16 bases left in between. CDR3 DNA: TGTGCCAGCAGTCGGGGTGACAGCCAAACCTACGAGCAGTACTTC. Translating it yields CASSRGDSQTYEQYF.

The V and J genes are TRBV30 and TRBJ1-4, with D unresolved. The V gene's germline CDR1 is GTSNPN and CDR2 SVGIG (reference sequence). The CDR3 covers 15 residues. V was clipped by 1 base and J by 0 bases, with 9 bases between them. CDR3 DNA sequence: TGTGCCTGGAGTGGTACGCGCGCAACTAATGAAAAACTGTTTTTT. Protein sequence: CAWSGTRATNEKLFF. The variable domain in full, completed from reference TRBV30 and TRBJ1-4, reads SQTIHQWPATLVQPVGSPLSLECTVEGTSNPNLYWYRQAAGRGLQLLFYSVGIGQISSEVPQNLSASRPQDRQFILSSKKLLLSDSGFYLCAWSGTRATNEKLFFGSGTQLSVL.

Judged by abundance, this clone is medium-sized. The CDR3 region is CASSLGTGMDYGYTF. The CDR3 DNA sequence: TGTGCCAGCAGCTTAGGGACAGGGATGGACTATGGCTACACCTTC. The chain uses TRBV11-2 and TRBJ1-2, with 8 bases matching TRBD1. Per germline, CDR1 SGHAT and CDR2 FQNNGV. Trimming took 1 base from V and 3 from J; bases not matched to a gene: 4. This CDR3 has 15 amino acids.

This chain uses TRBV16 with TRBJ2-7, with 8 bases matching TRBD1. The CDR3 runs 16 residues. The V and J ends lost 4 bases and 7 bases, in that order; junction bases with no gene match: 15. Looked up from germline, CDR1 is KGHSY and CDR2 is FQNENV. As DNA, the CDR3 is TGTGCCAGCAGCCCTACAGATCAGGGGGCACGGAGAGAGCAGTACTTC. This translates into CASSPTDQGARREQYF.

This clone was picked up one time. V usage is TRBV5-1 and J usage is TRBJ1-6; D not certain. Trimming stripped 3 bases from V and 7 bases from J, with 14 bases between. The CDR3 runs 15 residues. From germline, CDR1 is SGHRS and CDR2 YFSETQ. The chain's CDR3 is CASSWGAGMNSPLHF. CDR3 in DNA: TGCGCCAGCAGCTGGGGAGCAGGTATGAATTCACCCCTCCACTTT.

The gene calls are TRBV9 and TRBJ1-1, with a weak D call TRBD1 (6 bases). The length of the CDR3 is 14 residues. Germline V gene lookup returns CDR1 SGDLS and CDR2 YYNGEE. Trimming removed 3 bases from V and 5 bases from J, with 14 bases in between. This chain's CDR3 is CASSAGVGWTEAFF. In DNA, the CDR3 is TGTGCCAGCAGCGCAGGGGTCGGTTGGACTGAAGCTTTCTTT.

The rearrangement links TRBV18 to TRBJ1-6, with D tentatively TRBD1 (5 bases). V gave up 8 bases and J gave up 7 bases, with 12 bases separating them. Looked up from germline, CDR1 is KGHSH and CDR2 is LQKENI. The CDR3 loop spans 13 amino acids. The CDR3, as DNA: TGTGCCAGCCAGGAGGGGAGGAATTCACCCCTCCACTTT. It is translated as CASQEGRNSPLHF.

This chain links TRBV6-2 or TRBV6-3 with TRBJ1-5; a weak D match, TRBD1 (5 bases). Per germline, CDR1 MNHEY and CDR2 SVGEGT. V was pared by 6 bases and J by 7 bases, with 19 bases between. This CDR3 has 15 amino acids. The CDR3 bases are TGTGCCAGCAGCCCTTCCGGGGGGATGAGCCAGCCCCAGCATTTT. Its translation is CASSPSGGMSQPQHF.